This T cell receptor beta chain was documented in a study of T cells in narcolepsy. As regards this clone: At the DNA level, this CDR3 is encoded by other sequences in the same sample as well.

Per germline, CDR1 SNHLY and CDR2 FYNNEI. J was trimmed by 2 bases and V by 8 bases; bases with no gene match: 1. This CDR3 spans 13 amino acids. The repertoire was sequenced with immunoSEQ multiplex PCR; TCRdb's copy has only in-frame clones and lacks some. The table records under 30,000 clones, 85% to 90% of them present only once. The receptor was isolated from a human donor with narcolepsy. The material sequenced was CD45RA- memory CD4+ T cells from PBMCs. The chain links TRBV2 to TRBJ2-1, with 9 bases aligning to TRBD1. CDR3 DNA: TGTGCCAGCCGGGACAGGGCCTACAATGAGCAGTTCTTC. Protein sequence: CASRDRAYNEQFF.